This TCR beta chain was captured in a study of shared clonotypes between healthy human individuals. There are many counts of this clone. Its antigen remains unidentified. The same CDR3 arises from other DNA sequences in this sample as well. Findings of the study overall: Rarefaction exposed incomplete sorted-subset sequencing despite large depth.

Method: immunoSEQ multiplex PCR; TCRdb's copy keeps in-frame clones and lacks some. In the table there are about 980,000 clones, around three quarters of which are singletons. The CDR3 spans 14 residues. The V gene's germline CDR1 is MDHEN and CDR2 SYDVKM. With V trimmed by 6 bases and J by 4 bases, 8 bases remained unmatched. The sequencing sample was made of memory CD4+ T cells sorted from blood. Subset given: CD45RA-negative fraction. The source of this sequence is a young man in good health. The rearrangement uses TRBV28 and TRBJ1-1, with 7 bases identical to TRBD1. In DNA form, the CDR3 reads TGTGCCAGCAGCCTGGGGGCAGGGGGCACTGAAGCTTTCTTT. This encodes CASSLGAGGTEAFF.